This T cell receptor (beta chain) was identified in a study of OX40 agonist ivuxolimab in advanced cancers. This CDR3 has 12 residues. Trimming removed 7 bases at V and 6 bases at J, with 12 bases between. In germline, CDR1 is MNHEY, CDR2 SVGAGI. With autoimmune disease history or systemic immunosuppression, patients were excluded. Measured with immunoSEQ multiplex PCR; TCRdb has only the in-frame clones, and not every one. The table shows 30,000 to 45,000 clones, with roughly four fifths occurring only once. The chain combines TRBV6-5 with TRBJ1-2; D uncertain. The specimen comprised CD4+ or CD8+ T cells sorted from blood, sampled in a trial of the OX40 agonist ivuxolimab. This TCR came from an adult with an advanced solid tumor such as melanoma, head and neck, liver or kidney cancer. CDR3 DNA sequence: TGTGCCAGCACCCCTGGGTTCCATGGCTACACCTTC. This translates into CASTPGFHGYTF.